This is a list of T cell receptor beta chains from one sample in a study of blood T cell repertoires in COVID-19. Sequencing was performed with immunoSEQ multiplex PCR; in TCRdb, only in-frame clones are kept and a portion is missing. The sample includes 250,000 to 300,000 clones, approximately 86% of them seen just once. Sequenced: peripheral blood. The receptors here all came from a woman between 70 and 85 years old with COVID-19, enrolled during active disease. The CDR3 runs from the conserved cysteine through the conserved F or W. A D gene is named only where the DNA matches it firmly. Only some rows state a clone size, as once, few, many or a class for expanded clones.

TRBV28	-	TRBJ2-3	TRBD1	TGTGCCAGCAGTTTACCGGGACAGGGATTCGCGCAGTATTTT	CASSLPGQGFAQYF
TRBV28	-	TRBJ2-3	-	TGTGCCAGCACCCTCCGCGGGCCTGGCACAGATACGCAGTATTTT	CASTLRGPGTDTQYF
TRBV2	-	TRBJ1-1	-	TGTGCCAGCAGCCAGGGGTTAAGCGGCACTGAAGCTTTCTTT	CASSQGLSGTEAFF
TRBV7-2	-	TRBJ2-3	-	TGTGCCAGCAGGTCGGGGTGGGCGGGGAACACAGATACGCAGTATTTT	CASRSGWAGNTDTQYF
TRBV7-9	few	TRBJ2-5	-	TGTGCCAGCACCCGGGACTCCCTATTCCCAGAGACCCAGTACTTC	CASTRDSLFPETQYF
TRBV24-1	-	TRBJ1-1	-	TGTGCCACCAGTGATCCTAACACTGAAGCTTTCTTT	CATSDPNTEAFF
TRBV30	-	TRBJ1-2	-	TGTGCCTGGAACCACCTCGGCAGCGGAGGCTACACCTTC	CAWNHLGSGGYTF
TRBV2	few	TRBJ2-2	TRBD1	TGTGCCAGCAGAGACAGGGCAAGCACCGGGGAGCTGTTTTTT	CASRDRASTGELFF
TRBV7-2	-	TRBJ1-3	-	TGTGCCAGCAGCTTAGTAGGAGACAACACCATATATTTT	CASSLVGDNTIYF
TRBV2	-	TRBJ1-2	TRBD1	TGTGCCAGCAGTGAAGGCCCCGGGACAGTCTATGGCTACACCTTC	CASSEGPGTVYGYTF
TRBV24-1	-	TRBJ2-1	TRBD2	TGTGCCACCAGTGATTCTGGCGGGGGTAACAATGAGCAGTTCTTC	CATSDSGGGNNEQFF
TRBV7-2	-	TRBJ2-7	-	TGTGCCAGCAGCTTAGCCGGGTCTGTGGCCTACGAGCAGTACTTC	CASSLAGSVAYEQYF
TRBV10-1	-	TRBJ1-1	TRBD1	TGCGCCACCCGGACCGGGACAGGCTTGAACACTGAAGCTTTCTTT	CATRTGTGLNTEAFF
TRBV2	-	TRBJ2-4	-	TGTGCCAGCAGTGATATTGTAGAGCTCCCCGGAAACATTCAGTACTTC	CASSDIVELPGNIQYF
TRBV7-9	few	TRBJ1-6	-	TGTGCCAGCAGGTCGGGGGAGTCCTATAATTCACCCCTCCACTTT	CASRSGESYNSPLHF
TRBV6-4	once	TRBJ1-2	TRBD1	TGTGCCACCTCTCCCGGGACAGGGGGCTATGGCTACACCTTC	CATSPGTGGYGYTF
TRBV18	-	TRBJ2-7	TRBD2	TGTGCCAGCTCACCGCATAGCGGGGGGGCCTACGAGCAGTACTTC	CASSPHSGGAYEQYF
TRBV30	-	TRBJ1-2	TRBD1	TGTGCCTGGAGTGTCCTTCTCTACAGGGGGCGCGTCCGCTACACCTTC	CAWSVLLYRGRVRYTF
TRBV20-1	few	TRBJ1-4	-	TGCAGTGCTTTCGATGAAAAACTGTTTTTT	CSAFDEKLFF
TRBV9	few	TRBJ2-2	-	TGTGCCAGCAGCGTCATTAGAAAAAGGGGAACCGGGGAGCTGTTTTTT	CASSVIRKRGTGELFF
TRBV27	once	TRBJ1-2	TRBD1	TGTGCCAGCAGCATACAGGGGGCCAATGGTGGCTACACCTTC	CASSIQGANGGYTF
TRBV6-5	-	TRBJ1-2	-	TGTGCCAGCACCCCACGTGCGGCTAGTAACTATGGCTACACCTTC	CASTPRAASNYGYTF
TRBV6-5	-	TRBJ1-3	TRBD1	TGTGCCAGCAGTACAGGGGTCTCCTCTGGAAACACCATATATTTT	CASSTGVSSGNTIYF
TRBV5-1	-	TRBJ2-7	-	TGCGCCAGCAGCGCAGACTCCTACGAGCAGTACTTC	CASSADSYEQYF